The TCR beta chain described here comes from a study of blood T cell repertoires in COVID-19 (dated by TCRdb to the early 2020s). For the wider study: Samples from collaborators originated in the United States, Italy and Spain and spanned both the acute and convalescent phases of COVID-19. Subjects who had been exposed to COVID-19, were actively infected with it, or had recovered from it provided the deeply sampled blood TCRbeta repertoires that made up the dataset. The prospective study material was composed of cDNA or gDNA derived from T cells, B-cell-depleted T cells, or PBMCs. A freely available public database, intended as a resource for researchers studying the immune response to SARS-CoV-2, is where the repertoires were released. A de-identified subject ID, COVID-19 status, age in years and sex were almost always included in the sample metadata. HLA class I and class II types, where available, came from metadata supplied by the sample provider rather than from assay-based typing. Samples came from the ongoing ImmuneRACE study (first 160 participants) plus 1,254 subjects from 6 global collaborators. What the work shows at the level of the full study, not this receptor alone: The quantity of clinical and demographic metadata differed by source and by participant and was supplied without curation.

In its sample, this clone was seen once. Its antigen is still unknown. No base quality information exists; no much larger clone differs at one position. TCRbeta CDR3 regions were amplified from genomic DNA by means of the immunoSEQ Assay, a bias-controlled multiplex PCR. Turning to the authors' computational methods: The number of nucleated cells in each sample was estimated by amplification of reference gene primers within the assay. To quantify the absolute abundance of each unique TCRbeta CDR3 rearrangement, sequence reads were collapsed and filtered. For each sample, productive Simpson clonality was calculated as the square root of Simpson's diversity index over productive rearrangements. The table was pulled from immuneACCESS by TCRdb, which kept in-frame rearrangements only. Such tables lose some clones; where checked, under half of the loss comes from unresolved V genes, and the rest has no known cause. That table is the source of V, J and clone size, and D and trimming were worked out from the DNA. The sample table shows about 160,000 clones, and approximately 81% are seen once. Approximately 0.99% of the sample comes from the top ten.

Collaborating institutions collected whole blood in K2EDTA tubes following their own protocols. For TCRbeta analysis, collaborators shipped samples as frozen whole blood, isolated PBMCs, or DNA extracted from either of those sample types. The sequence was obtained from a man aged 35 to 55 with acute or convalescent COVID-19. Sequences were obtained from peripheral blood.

The encoded CDR3 is CASSLAGANGYTF. At the DNA level, the sequence is TGTGCCAGCAGCTTGGCAGGGGCCAATGGCTACACCTTC. The chain employs TRBV5-4 and TRBJ1-2; the D gene is possibly TRBD1, with 6 bases matching. The CDR3, cysteine through phenylalanine, is 13 amino acids long. CDR3 DNA only is kept here, 39 bases in frame from base 1. The germline V gene (reference sequence) sets CDR1 to SGHNT and CDR2 to YYREEE. Deletion took 0 bases off V and 6 bases off J, with a span of 9 bases between the germline ends.